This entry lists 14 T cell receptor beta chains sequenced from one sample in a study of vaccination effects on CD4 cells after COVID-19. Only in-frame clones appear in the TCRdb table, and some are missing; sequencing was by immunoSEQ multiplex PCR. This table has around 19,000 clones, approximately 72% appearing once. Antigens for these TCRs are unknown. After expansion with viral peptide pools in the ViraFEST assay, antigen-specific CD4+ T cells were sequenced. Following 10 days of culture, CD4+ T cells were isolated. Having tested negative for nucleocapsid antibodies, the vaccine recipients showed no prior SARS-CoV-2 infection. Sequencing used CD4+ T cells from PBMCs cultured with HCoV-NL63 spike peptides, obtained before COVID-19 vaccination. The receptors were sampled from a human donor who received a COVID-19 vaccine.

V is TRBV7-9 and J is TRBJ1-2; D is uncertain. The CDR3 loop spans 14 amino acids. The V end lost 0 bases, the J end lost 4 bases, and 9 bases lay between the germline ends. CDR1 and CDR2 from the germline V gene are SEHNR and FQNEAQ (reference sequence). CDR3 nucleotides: TGTGCCAGCAGCTTAGCGGGTGGGGTCTATGGCTACACCTTC. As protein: CASSLAGGVYGYTF.

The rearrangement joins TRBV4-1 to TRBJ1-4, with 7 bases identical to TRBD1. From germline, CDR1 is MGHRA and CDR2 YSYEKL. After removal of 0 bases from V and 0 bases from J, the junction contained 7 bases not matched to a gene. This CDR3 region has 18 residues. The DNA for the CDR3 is TGCGCCAGCAGCCAAGAGCCCGGGACAGACGCAACTAATGAAAAACTGTTTTTT. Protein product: CASSQEPGTDATNEKLFF.

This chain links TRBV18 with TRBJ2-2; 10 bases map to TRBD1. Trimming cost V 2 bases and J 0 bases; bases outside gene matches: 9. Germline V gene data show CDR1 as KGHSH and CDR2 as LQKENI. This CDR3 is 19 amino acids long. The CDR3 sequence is CASSPGTWGTGANTGELFF. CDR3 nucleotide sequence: TGTGCCAGCTCACCAGGAACTTGGGGGACAGGGGCGAACACCGGGGAGCTGTTTTTT.

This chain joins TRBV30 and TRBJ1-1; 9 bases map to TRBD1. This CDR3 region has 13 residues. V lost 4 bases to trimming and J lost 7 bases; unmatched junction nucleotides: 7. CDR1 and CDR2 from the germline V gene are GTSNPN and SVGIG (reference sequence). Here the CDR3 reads CAWKTGGGGEAFF. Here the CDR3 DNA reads TGTGCCTGGAAAACAGGGGGCGGGGGTGAAGCTTTCTTT.

The CDR3 nucleotides are TGTGCCAGCAGTTCTGGGACAGCTAGTAATCAGCCCCAGCATTTT. Amino acids: CASSSGTASNQPQHF. The V and J genes are TRBV6-5 and TRBJ1-5, with TRBD1 matching over 7 bases. The CDR3 extends over 15 amino acids. V dropped 4 bases and J dropped 4; count of bases not matched to a gene: 7. Per germline, CDR1 MNHEY and CDR2 SVGAGI.

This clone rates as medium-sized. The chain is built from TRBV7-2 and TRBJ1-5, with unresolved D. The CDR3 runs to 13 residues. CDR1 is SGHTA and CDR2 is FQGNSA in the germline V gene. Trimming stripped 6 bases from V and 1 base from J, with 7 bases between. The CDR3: CASSRSSNQPQHF. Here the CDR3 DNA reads TGTGCCAGCAGTCGGTCCAGCAATCAGCCCCAGCATTTT. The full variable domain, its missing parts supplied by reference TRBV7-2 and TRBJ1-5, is GAGVSQSPSNKVTEKGKDVELRCDPISGHTALYWYRQSLGQGLEFLIYFQGNSAPDKSGLPSDRFSAERTGGSVSTLTIQRTQQEDSAVYLCASSRSSNQPQHFGDGTRLSIL.

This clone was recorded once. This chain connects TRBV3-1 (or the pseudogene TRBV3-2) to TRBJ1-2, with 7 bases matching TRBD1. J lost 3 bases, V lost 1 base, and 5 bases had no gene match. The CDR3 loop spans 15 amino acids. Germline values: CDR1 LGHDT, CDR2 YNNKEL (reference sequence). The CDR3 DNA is TGTGCCAGCAGCCAAGTAAGGGGGCGAGACTATGGCTACACCTTC. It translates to CASSQVRGRDYGYTF.

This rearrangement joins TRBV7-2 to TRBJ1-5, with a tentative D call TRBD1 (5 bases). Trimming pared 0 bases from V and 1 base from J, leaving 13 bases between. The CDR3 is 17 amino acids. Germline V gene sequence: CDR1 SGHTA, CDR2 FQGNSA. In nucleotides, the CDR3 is TGTGCCAGCAGCTTAGCGAAGGCCCAGGGAAGCAATCAGCCCCAGCATTTT. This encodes CASSLAKAQGSNQPQHF.

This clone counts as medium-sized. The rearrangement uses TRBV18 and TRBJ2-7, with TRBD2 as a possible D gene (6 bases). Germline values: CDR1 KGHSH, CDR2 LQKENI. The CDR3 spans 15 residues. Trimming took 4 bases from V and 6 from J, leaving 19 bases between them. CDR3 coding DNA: TGTGCCAGCTCACGTTCCGGAACGGGAGACAGCGAGCAGTACTTC. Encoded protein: CASSRSGTGDSEQYF.

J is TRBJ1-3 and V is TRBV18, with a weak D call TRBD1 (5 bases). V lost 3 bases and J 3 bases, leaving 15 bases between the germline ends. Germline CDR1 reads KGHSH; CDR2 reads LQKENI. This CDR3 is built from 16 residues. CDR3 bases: TGTGCCAGCTCACCCCCTTCGACAGTCTTTGGAAACACCATATATTTT. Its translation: CASSPPSTVFGNTIYF.

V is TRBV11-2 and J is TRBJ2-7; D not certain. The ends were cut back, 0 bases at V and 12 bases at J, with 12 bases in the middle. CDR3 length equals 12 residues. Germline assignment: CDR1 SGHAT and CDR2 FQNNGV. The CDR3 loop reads CASSLDLTDRYF. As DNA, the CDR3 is TGTGCCAGCAGCTTAGATCTCACCGACCGGTACTTC. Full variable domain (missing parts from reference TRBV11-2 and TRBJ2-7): EAGVAQSPRYKIIEKRQSVAFWCNPISGHATLYWYQQILGQGPKLLIQFQNNGVVDDSQLPKDRFSAERLKGVDSTLKIQPAKLEDSAVYLCASSLDLTDRYFGPGTRLTVT.

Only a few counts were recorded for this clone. The CDR3 loop is CASSEYRLALLMQFF. CDR3 DNA sequence: TGCGCCAGCAGTGAGTATCGACTAGCCCTACTAATGCAGTTCTTC. V and J are TRBV10-1 and TRBJ2-1, with TRBD2 matching 7 bases. The CDR3 consists of 15 residues. The V and J ends lost 1 base and 12 bases, in that order; junction bases with no gene match: 12. From germline, CDR1 is WNHNN and CDR2 SYGVQD (reference sequence).

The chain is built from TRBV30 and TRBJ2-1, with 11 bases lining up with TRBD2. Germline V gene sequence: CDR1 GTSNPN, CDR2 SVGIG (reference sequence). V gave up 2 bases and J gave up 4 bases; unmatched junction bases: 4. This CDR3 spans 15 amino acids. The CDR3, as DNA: TGTGCCTGGAGTCTACTAGCGGGGGCTTACAATGAGCAGTTCTTC. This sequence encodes CAWSLLAGAYNEQFF.

This CDR3 reads CASSVGLGGPVTGELFF. The CDR3 nucleotides read TGTGCCAGCAGCGTAGGGCTGGGGGGGCCTGTGACCGGGGAGCTGTTTTTT. The V call is TRBV9, the J call TRBJ2-2; D possibly corresponds to TRBD2 (7 bases). CDR3 length: 17 amino acids. Germline lookup yields CDR1 SGDLS and CDR2 YYNGEE. Trimming pared 0 bases from V and 5 bases from J, leaving 17 bases between.